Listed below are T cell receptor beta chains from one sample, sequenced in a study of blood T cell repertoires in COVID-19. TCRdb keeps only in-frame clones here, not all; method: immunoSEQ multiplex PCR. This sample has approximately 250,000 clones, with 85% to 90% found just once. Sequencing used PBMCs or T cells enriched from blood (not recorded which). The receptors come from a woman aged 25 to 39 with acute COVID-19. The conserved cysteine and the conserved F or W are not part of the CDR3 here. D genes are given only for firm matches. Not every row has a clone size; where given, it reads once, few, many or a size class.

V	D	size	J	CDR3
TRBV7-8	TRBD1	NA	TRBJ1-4	ASSFWTGGNEKLF
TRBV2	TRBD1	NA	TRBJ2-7	ASRGTGIYEQY
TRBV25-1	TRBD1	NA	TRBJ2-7	ASRRTGGFRYEQY
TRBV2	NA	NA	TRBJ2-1	ASSEGAEQF
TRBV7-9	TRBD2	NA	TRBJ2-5	ASSSRAQLAGGPQTQY
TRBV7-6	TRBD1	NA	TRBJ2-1	ASSLRDRYNEQF
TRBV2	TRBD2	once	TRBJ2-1	ASRDLTSGKPSEQF
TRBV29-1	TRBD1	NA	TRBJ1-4	SVQGTGTTNEKLF
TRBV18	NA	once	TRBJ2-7	ASFNVPAGVDEQY
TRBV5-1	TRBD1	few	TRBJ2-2	ASSLNRAGTGNTGELF
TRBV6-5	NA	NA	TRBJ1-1	ASSYGLNSPEAF
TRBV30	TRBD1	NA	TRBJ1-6	AWRGTDFGSPLH
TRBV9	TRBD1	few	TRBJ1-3	ASSVDSGQGGGNTIY
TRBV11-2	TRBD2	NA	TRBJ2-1	ASSGGGSGLAGPWNEQF
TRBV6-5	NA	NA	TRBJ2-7	ASSYSAGVYEQY
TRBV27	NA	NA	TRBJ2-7	ASSLLGGVSSYEQY
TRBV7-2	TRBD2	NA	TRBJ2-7	ASSLGPAGGGSYEQY
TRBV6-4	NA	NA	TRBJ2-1	ASRGERDSVVTYNEQF
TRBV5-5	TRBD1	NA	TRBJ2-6	ASSSTQGTGANVLT
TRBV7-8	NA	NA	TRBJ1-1	ASSPRLSHTEAF
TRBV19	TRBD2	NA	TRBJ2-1	ASSIVGLAIEQF
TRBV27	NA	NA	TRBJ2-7	ASSSDFSYEQY
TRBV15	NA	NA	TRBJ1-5	ATSRTGQKQPQH
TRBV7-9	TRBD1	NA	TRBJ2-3	ASSAKGGSRTDTQY
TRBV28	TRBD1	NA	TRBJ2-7	ASKQGQLSVYEQY
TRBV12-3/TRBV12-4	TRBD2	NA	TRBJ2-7	ASSPGTSAMLD
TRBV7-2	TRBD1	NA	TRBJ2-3	ASSPRDRGLDTQY
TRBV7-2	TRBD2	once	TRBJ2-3	ASSLGAGGRTDTQY
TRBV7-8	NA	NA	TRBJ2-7	ASSLAGVREQY
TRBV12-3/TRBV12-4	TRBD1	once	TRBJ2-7	ASRQGGYEQY
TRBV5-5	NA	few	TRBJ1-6	ASSLLGGSNSPLH